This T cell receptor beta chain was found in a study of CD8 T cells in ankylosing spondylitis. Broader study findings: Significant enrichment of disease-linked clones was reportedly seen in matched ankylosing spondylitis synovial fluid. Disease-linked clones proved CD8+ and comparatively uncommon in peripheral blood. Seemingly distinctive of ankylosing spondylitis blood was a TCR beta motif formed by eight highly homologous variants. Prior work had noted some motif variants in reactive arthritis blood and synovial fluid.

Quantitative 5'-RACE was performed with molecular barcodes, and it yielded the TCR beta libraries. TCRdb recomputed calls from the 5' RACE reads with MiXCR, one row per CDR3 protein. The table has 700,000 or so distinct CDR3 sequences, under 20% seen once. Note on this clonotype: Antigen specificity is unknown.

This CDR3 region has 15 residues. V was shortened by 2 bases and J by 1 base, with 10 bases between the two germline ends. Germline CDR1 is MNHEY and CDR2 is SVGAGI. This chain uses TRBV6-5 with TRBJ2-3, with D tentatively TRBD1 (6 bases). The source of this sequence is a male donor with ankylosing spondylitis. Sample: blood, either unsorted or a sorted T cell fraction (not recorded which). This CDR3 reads CASSYGTTRTDTQYF. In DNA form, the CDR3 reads TGTGCCAGCAGTTACGGGACAACTCGCACAGATACGCAGTATTTT.